This T cell receptor beta chain comes out of a study of cytomegalovirus exposure and HLA in healthy donors. CDR3 length: 13 amino acids. V dropped 4 bases and J dropped 7; count of bases not matched to a gene: 5. Germline V gene data show CDR1 as SGHRS and CDR2 as YFSETQ. This PCR relied on a set of 60 Vbeta primers and 13 Jbeta primers. Profiling relied on immunoSEQ multiplex PCR, and the TCRdb table lists in-frame clones only, not all of them. The sample lists roughly 190,000 clones; roughly 80% were seen once. Specimen: PBMCs. The chain combines TRBV5-1 with TRBJ1-2; TRBD1 matches 9 bases. The receptor comes from a woman aged 18-35 years in good health and CMV-seronegative. CDR3: CASSGTGNSGYTF. The CDR3 DNA is TGCGCCAGCAGCGGGACAGGGAACAGTGGCTACACCTTC.